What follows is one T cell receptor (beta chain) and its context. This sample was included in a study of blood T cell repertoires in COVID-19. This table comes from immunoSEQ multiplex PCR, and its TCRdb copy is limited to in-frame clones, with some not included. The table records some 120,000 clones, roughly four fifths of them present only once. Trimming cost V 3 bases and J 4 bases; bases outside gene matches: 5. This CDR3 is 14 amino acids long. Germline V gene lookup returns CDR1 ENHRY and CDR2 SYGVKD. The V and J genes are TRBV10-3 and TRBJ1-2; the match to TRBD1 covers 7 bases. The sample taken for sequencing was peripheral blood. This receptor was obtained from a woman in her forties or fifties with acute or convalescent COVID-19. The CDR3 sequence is CAISEDRDFYGYTF. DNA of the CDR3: TGTGCCATCAGTGAAGACAGGGACTTCTATGGCTACACCTTC.